This entry features one T cell receptor (beta chain) sequence. No antigen is known for it. CDR3 length: 14 residues. The V gene's germline CDR1 is SGHRS and CDR2 YFSETQ. Trimming cost V 4 bases and J 2 bases, with 12 bases left between them. This sample was included in a study of T-cell memory formation after mild COVID-19. For the study at large: TCR clusters were mostly confined to one donor each.

TCR alpha and TCR beta cDNA libraries carrying sample barcodes and UMIs were produced by 5'RACE using constant-segment primers. TCRdb redid the calling of the 5' RACE reads with MiXCR, one entry per CDR3 protein. The sample carries 95,000 to 120,000 distinct CDR3 sequences, over 15% recorded once. Study results and caveats: A subset of responding clones appeared in pre-infection memory, suggesting cross-reactive memory joined.

The TCR comes from a man between 18 and 29 years old who had mild COVID-19 (a few samples of this study predate the infection). Cell type and time point are not known. The chain couples TRBV5-1 to TRBJ2-5, with D possibly TRBD1 on 6 matching bases. Sequenced sample: PBMCs or a T cell subset sorted from them (not recorded which). The CDR3 DNA follows: TGCGCCAGCAGCCTGGACAGCATTCAAGAGACCCAGTACTTC. Protein: CASSLDSIQETQYF.